This TCR beta chain was profiled in a study of identifying expanded T cells in peripheral blood (dated by TCRdb to about 2019). Notes on the research overall: Four technical replicates, made by sequencing separate aliquots from the same pool of genomic DNA, were compared pairwise. Results the study describes overall, beyond this receptor: The binomial model flagged about 1.2 differentially abundant clones between technical replicates, compared with about 15 over roughly 2 weeks and 19 over approximately four weeks. In all healthy donors, the variance in clone template counts between samples taken around 14 days apart rose significantly as total template count increased. Across all healthy-donor time intervals, the beta-binomial model significantly lowered both the number of clones called differentially abundant and the false-positive rate. The authors expected that biological variance in healthy repertoires might rise further over much longer intervals, such as months to years.

During the collection period, no infections or other immune events were recorded for the healthy donors. Time-dependent variance in a beta-binomial model of T-cell clone differential abundance was calibrated using healthy-donor blood repertoires as a training cohort. The training cohort was composed of around ten healthy donors, 3 female and 7 male. The donors were between roughly 29 and 65 years old, with an average age of roughly 40 years. Whole blood, obtained from a commercial supplier, was collected from each healthy donor at three time points spaced approximately two weeks apart. For immunosequencing, genomic DNA was extracted from whole blood that had not been sorted. The germline V gene sets CDR1 to SGHAT and CDR2 to FQNNGV. The CDR3 sequence holds 14 residues, the cysteine and phenylalanine included. Left in the record is the CDR3 DNA by itself, 42 bases read in frame from the first base. V is shortened by 1 base, J by 4 bases, and the region joining them spans 11 bases.

Worth noting for this clone: Its binding antigen is unknown. Nothing much larger sits one base from this clone, and base qualities are not available.

TCRbeta CDR3 regions were profiled by bias-controlled multiplex PCR amplification of genomic DNA with the immunoSEQ Assay. Per the source publication's procedure: To quantify the absolute abundance of each unique TCRbeta CDR3 region, the sequences were collapsed and filtered. Two models were used to test differential abundance: a binomial model (Fisher-equivalent) and a beta-binomial model that adds time-dependent variance fitted from healthy donors. Clones with fewer than 5 combined templates were removed, and a clone was called differentially abundant if the clone's Benjamini-Hochberg FDR was below 0.01. The form v = (b*log(k)+a)^2 was used to model beta-binomial variance as a function of total template count across the two samples. TCRdb took this table from immuneACCESS and kept in-frame rearrangements with V and J called. Such tables lack part of the clones; where checked against another copy, unresolved V genes explain under half of the gap, and the rest is unexplained. The V and J calls and the clone size are those of that table, but D and trimming were determined from the DNA. This sample holds 80,000 to 90,000 clones; around 89% were observed only once. Together, the top ten hold 2.5% to 3% of the sample.

Sequencing was performed on blood. The V gene is TRBV11-2 and the J gene is TRBJ2-7; the D gene is perhaps TRBD2, from 6 matching bases. The TCR comes from a person aged 18 to 75 in good health. The CDR3 sequence is CASSLGSGVYEQYF. The nucleotides are TGTGCCAGCAGCTTAGGATCGGGAGTGTACGAGCAGTACTTC.